This T cell receptor (beta chain) was retrieved from a study of blood T cell repertoires in COVID-19. Libraries were prepared by immunoSEQ multiplex PCR; TCRdb keeps only in-frame clonotypes and omits some of them. In the table there are some 140,000 clones, around 73% of which are singletons. The CDR3 is 15 amino acids. From germline, CDR1 is MNHNS and CDR2 SASEGT. V was clipped by 2 bases and J by 4 bases; unmatched bases: 2. The chain has TRBV6-1 and TRBJ2-1; 10 nucleotides line up with TRBD2. Sequencing used peripheral blood. The origin of this receptor is a man between 60 and 75 years old who had recovered from COVID-19. CDR3 sequence: CASSETSGTYNEQFF. The CDR3 nucleotides are TGTGCCAGCAGTGAAACTAGCGGGACATACAATGAGCAGTTCTTC.